What follows describes a single T cell receptor (beta chain). Its antigen is unidentified. This specimen comes from a study of cytomegalovirus exposure and HLA in healthy donors. Study conclusions and caveats: Segments of the TCR beta V type were, in most cases, productive about 90% or about 30% of the time in an earlier analysis.

Amplification used 60 Vbeta primers and 13 Jbeta primers. Data came from immunoSEQ multiplex PCR; TCRdb stores just in-frame clones and leaves some out. The table has 70,000 to 95,000 clones, less than 65% seen once. Germline CDR1 MNHNY, CDR2 SVGAGI (reference sequence). CDR3 size: 11 residues. V shed 11 bases and J shed 7 bases, with 12 bases lying between them. The chain has TRBV6-6 and TRBJ2-1; weak D call: TRBD1 (6 bases). The receptor comes from a woman aged 25 to 39 in good health and CMV-seropositive. The source material was PBMCs. This CDR3 reads CAGGRGNEQFF. CDR3 DNA: TGTGCCGGGGGAAGGGGGAATGAGCAGTTCTTC.